The 17 T cell receptor beta chains below all came from one sample that was sequenced in a study of T cell repertoires in cytomegalovirus infection. Via MiXCR, TCRdb re-called the reads, giving one row per CDR3 protein. This table has tens of thousands of distinct CDR3 sequences, about 19% appearing once. These TCRs' antigens remain unknown. This sample comprised CD8+ T cells from cultured PBMCs, obtained from culture after CMV antigen stimulation. These receptors were taken from a human donor in good health (CMV status not recorded). Some clones in this sample may be carry-over from other donors' samples.

This clonotype has more than one count but fewer than ten. This sequence joins TRBV11-3 and TRBJ2-2; unclear D gene. Germline V gives CDR1 SGHNT, CDR2 YENEEA. CDR3 length: 13 residues. Trimming stripped 2 bases from V and 7 bases from J, with 8 bases between. Here the CDR3 reads CASSLYGNGELFF. The CDR3 DNA follows: TGTGCCAGCAGCTTATACGGAAACGGGGAGCTGTTTTTT. Using reference TRBV11-3 and TRBJ2-2 for the parts outside the CDR3, the full variable domain is EAGVVQSPRYKIIEKKQPVAFWCNPISGHNTLYWYLQNLGQGPELLIRYENEEAVDDSQLPKDRFSAERLKGVDSTLKIQPAELGDSAVYLCASSLYGNGELFFGEGSRLTVL.

The gene calls are TRBV12-3 or TRBV12-4 and TRBJ1-5, with D hard to call. Deletions cut 4 bases from V and 7 bases from J, with 17 bases between. The CDR3 loop spans 15 amino acids. CDR3 protein: CASSSRREGWQPQHF. For the CDR3, the DNA is TGTGCCAGCAGTTCTCGACGGGAAGGGTGGCAGCCCCAGCATTTT.

The J gene is TRBJ1-1, the V gene TRBV12-3 or TRBV12-4; 7 bases agree with TRBD1. This CDR3 has 15 residues. Germline trimming cut 5 bases from V and 6 bases from J; bases unmatched to any gene: 12. The CDR3 DNA reads TGTGCCAGCAGTCCCTCCGCAGGGGGAGGCCCTGAAGCTTTCTTT. This encodes CASSPSAGGGPEAFF.

This clonotype appeared a few times. V gene TRBV7-9 combines with J gene TRBJ2-5; 9 nucleotides match TRBD1. V dropped 3 bases and J dropped 7; count of bases not matched to a gene: 9. This CDR3 region has 15 residues. CDR1 is SEHNR and CDR2 is FQNEAQ in the germline V gene (reference sequence). The CDR3 nucleotides read TGTGCCAGCAGCTTTCCGGGACAGGGCCCAGGGACCCAGTACTTC. The encoded protein is CASSFPGQGPGTQYF.

This clonotype occurred a few times. The chain joins TRBV2 to TRBJ1-1; D possibly corresponds to TRBD1 (6 bases). Trimming stripped 2 bases from V and 13 bases from J, with 20 bases between. Germline V gives CDR1 SNHLY, CDR2 FYNNEI. The CDR3 totals 14 residues. CDR3 nucleotide sequence: TGTGCCAGCAGTGAATTGGCGTCAGGGACACCAGGTTTCTTT. As protein: CASSELASGTPGFF. Together with reference TRBV2 and TRBJ1-1, the CDR3 gives the full variable domain: EPEVTQTPSHQVTQMGQEVILRCVPISNHLYFYWYRQILGQKVEFLVSFYNNEISEKSEIFDDQFSVERPDGSNFTLKIRSTKLEDSAMYFCASSELASGTPGFFGQGTRLTVV.

On this clonotype itself: At one boundary the junction diverges from the germline segment, which might be a read error. The V gene is TRBV7-7, the J gene TRBJ2-2; the D gene is possibly TRBD1 (5 bases). Germline loops: CDR1 SSHAT, CDR2 FNYEAQ (reference sequence). The CDR3 has 17 amino acids. CDR3 loop: CASSLAPGHTNTGELFF. CDR3 nucleotides: TGTGCTAGCAGCTTAGCACCAGGACACACGAACACCGGGGAGCTGTTTTTT.

This chain connects TRBV7-2 to TRBJ2-5; D assignment may be TRBD1 or TRBD2 (5 bases each). CDR3 length: 22 amino acids. Germline lookup yields CDR1 SGHTA and CDR2 FQGNSA. The germline V and J ends were trimmed by 1 base and 1 base, with 31 bases remaining between them. This CDR3 reads CASSLVRGVGLGLIQFQETQYF. Written as DNA, the CDR3 is TGTGCCAGCAGCTTAGTGAGAGGGGTTGGGCTCGGGTTGATCCAATTCCAAGAGACCCAGTACTTC.

Many counts were recorded for this clonotype. J is TRBJ1-5 and V is TRBV28; tentatively, D is TRBD1 (5 bases). Germline V gene data show CDR1 as MDHEN and CDR2 as SYDVKM. The CDR3 has 16 amino acids. Deletions cut 2 bases from V and 4 bases from J, with 15 bases between. CDR3 amino acids: CASSLRVTGLNQPQHF. The CDR3 DNA reads as TGTGCCAGCAGTTTAAGGGTCACAGGATTAAATCAGCCCCAGCATTTT.

On this clonotype itself: A read error may produce the germline difference seen at one junction end. In DNA, the CDR3 is TGTGCTAGCAGCCCTGGCCCCGCTAGGAGCAATGAGCAGTTCTTC. Its protein product is CASSPGPARSNEQFF. J is TRBJ2-1 and V is TRBV7-6, with no clear D. This CDR3 contains 15 residues. CDR1 SGHVS and CDR2 FNYEAQ come from the germline V gene.

CDR3 loop: CASTPRRELNYGYTF. The CDR3 DNA reads TGTGCCAGTACTCCAAGGCGGGAGCTGAACTATGGCTACACCTTC. The rearrangement uses TRBV19 and TRBJ1-2; D call uncertain. Germline V gene data show CDR1 as LNHDA and CDR2 as SQIVND (reference sequence). Between the trimmed V and J ends, which lost 7 bases and 2 bases, there was a span of 17 bases. The CDR3 covers 15 residues.

This clonotype is medium-sized (0.01 to 0.1%) in the sample. V gene TRBV20-1 combines with J gene TRBJ1-4; D gene ambiguous. Trimming stripped 5 bases from V and 0 bases from J, with 19 bases between. Germline-derived CDR1 and CDR2 are DFQATT and SNEGSKA (reference sequence). CDR3 size: 17 residues. The CDR3 spells CSAARWTDQATNEKLFF. In DNA form, the CDR3 reads TGCAGTGCTGCCCGCTGGACCGACCAAGCAACTAATGAAAAACTGTTTTTT.

The sample holds many counts of this clonotype. The CDR3 here is CASSTGTVNEAFF. CDR3 bases: TGTGCCAGCAGTACGGGGACCGTCAACGAAGCTTTCTTT. The J gene is TRBJ1-1, the V gene TRBV27, with a tentative D call TRBD1 (5 bases). The length of the CDR3 is 13 residues. Per the germline V gene, CDR1 is MNHEY and CDR2 is SMNVEV (reference sequence). V was trimmed by 5 bases and J by 8 bases, leaving 15 bases between them.

In the case of this clonotype: A much larger clone differs by one base, so this may be a read error. The V and J genes are TRBV4-1 and TRBJ2-1; 11 bases align to TRBD2. The CDR3 loop spans 18 amino acids. The germline CDR1 and CDR2 sequences are MGHRA and YSYEKL. With 3 bases clipped from V and 2 bases from J, the junction kept 9 bases outside the gene matches. The CDR3 reads CASSHRLLTSGTYNEQFF. The CDR3 coding sequence is TGCGCCAGCAGCCACCGACTACTGACTAGCGGGACCTACAATGAGCAGTTCTTC.

In its sample, this clonotype was seen a few times. The chain is built from TRBV28 and TRBJ2-7; D possibly corresponds to TRBD1 (5 bases). Trimming took off 2 bases at V and 2 bases at J, with 7 bases between the two ends. Germline V gene lookup returns CDR1 MDHEN and CDR2 SYDVKM. The CDR3 length is 13 residues. The CDR3: CASSLQGTYEQYF. Here the CDR3 DNA reads TGTGCCAGCAGTTTACAGGGAACCTACGAGCAGTACTTC. Drawing the rest from reference TRBV28 and TRBJ2-7, the complete variable domain is DVKVTQSSRYLVKRTGEKVFLECVQDMDHENMFWYRQDPGLGLRLIYFSYDVKMKEKGDIPEGYSVSREKKERFSLILESASTNQTSMYLCASSLQGTYEQYFGPGTRLTVT.

This clonotype came up many times. J is TRBJ2-7 and V is TRBV6-2 or TRBV6-3; D is ambiguous. This CDR3 has 13 residues. V was cut by 1 base and J by 6 bases, with 10 bases left in between. Germline-derived CDR1 and CDR2 are MNHEY and SVGEGT. This CDR3 is CASSYYLKSEQYF. Written as DNA, the CDR3 is TGTGCCAGCAGTTACTATCTTAAGAGCGAGCAGTACTTC.

As concerns this clonotype: An end of the junction differs from the germline gene, which may be a read error. The chain employs TRBV6-5 and TRBJ2-7, with 8 bases lining up with TRBD1. The CDR3 sequence is 14 residues long. The V gene's germline CDR1 is MNHEY and CDR2 SVGAGI. This CDR3 reads CARRWGTGGREQYF. The DNA for the CDR3 is TGTGCCCGCAGATGGGGCACAGGGGGGAGAGAGCAGTACTTC.

The chain joins TRBV14 to TRBJ1-1, with no clear D. The CDR3 is 13 amino acids. Germline V gene lookup returns CDR1 SGHDN and CDR2 FVKESK. Trimming removed 1 base from V and 5 bases from J, with 8 bases in between. This chain's CDR3 is CASSQVSGTEAFF. For the CDR3, the DNA is TGTGCCAGCAGCCAAGTATCTGGGACTGAAGCTTTCTTT.